The clone carrying this T cell receptor beta chain is medium-sized by share. Its antigen is currently unknown. This specimen comes from a study of T-cell memory formation after mild COVID-19. About the study: Largely donor-specific TCR clusters were found.

Study-level findings and limits: The finding that pre-infection memory included some responding clones suggested that cross-reactive memory joined. CD4+ contracting clones lay mainly in CM and EM, CD8+ ones in EMRA.

The CDR3 loop spans 15 amino acids. V was clipped by 4 bases and J by 7 bases; unmatched bases: 6. In germline, CDR1 is KGHDR, CDR2 SFDVKD. The 5'RACE method, run with constant-segment primers, produced TCR alpha and TCR beta cDNA libraries (carrying sample barcodes and UMIs). A single record per CDR3 protein comes from TCRdb applying MiXCR to the 5' RACE reads. The sample consists of about 6,100 distinct CDR3 sequences, roughly a fifth of them appearing once. This clonotype originated in an adult woman who had mild COVID-19 (a few samples of this study predate the infection). Cell type and time point are not known. This rearrangement joins TRBV24-1 to TRBJ2-1, with 10 bases that match TRBD2. The specimen sequenced was PBMCs or a T cell subset sorted from them (not recorded which). CDR3 amino acids: CATSDQIAGGNEQFF. The CDR3, as DNA: TGTGCCACCAGTGACCAGATAGCGGGGGGAAATGAGCAGTTCTTC.